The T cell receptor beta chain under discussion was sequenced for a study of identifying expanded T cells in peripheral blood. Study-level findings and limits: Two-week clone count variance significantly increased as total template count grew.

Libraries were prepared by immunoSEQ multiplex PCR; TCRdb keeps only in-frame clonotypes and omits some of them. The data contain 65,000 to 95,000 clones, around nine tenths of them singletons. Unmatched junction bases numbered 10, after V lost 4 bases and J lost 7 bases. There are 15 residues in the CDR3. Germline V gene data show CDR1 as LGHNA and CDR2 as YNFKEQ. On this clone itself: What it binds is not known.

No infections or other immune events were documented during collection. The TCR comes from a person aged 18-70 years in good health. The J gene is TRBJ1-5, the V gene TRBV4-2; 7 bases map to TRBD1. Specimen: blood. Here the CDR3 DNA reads TGTGCCAGCAGCCCTCGGCGGGACAGTGTACAGCCCCAGCATTTT. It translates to CASSPRRDSVQPQHF.